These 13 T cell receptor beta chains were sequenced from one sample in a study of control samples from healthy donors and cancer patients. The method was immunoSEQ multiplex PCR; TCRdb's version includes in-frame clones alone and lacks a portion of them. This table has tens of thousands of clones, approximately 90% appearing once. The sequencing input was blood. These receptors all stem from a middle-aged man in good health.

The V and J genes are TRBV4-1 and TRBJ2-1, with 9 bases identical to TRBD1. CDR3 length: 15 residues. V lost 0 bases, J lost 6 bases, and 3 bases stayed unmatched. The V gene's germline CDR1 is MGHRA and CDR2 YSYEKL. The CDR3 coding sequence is TGCGCCAGCAGCCAAGATTGGGGACAGGGCAATGAGCAGTTCTTC. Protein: CASSQDWGQGNEQFF.

In DNA form, the CDR3 reads TGTGCCAGCAGTGAATTTCGAAGAAACCAGCCCCAGCATTTT. This sequence encodes CASSEFRRNQPQHF. The chain couples TRBV2 to TRBJ1-5; unclear D gene. This CDR3 contains 14 residues. With 2 bases removed from V and 7 bases from J, the gap between germline ends came to 12 bases. Germline CDR1 reads SNHLY; CDR2 reads FYNNEI.

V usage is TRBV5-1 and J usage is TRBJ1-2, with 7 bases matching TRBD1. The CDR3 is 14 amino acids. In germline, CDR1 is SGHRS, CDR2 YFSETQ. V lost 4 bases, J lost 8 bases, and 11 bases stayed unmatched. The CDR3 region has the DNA TGCGCCAGCAGCCCGGGAGGGACAGATAGGGGCTACACCTTC. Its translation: CASSPGGTDRGYTF.

The CDR3: CASSYGTGGNYGYTF. Written as DNA, the CDR3 is TGTGCCAGCAGTTACGGGACAGGGGGCAACTATGGCTACACCTTC. The V gene is TRBV6-7, the J gene TRBJ1-2, with 12 positions matching TRBD1. Being an ORF, TRBV6-7 has a function that is uncertain. V trimming: 2 bases; J trimming: 2 bases; junction bases outside the gene matches: 0. This CDR3 comprises 15 residues.

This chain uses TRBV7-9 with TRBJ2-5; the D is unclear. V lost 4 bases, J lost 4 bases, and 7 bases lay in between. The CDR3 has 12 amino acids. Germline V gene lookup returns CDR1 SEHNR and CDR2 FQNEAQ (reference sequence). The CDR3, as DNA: TGTGCCAGCAGCTGGATGGGAGAGACCCAGTACTTC. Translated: CASSWMGETQYF.

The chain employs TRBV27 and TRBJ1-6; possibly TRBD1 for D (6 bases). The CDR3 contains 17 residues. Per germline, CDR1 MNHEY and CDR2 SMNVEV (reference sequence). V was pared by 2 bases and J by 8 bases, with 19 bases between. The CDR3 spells CASSLQRYGGRDSPLHF. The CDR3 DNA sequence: TGTGCCAGCAGTTTACAAAGGTACGGGGGGCGCGATTCACCCCTCCACTTT.

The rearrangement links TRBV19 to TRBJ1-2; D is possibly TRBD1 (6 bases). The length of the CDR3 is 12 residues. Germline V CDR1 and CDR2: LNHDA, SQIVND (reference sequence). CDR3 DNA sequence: TGTGCGAGCCGGGGGGCAGACTATGGCTACACCTTC. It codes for CASRGADYGYTF. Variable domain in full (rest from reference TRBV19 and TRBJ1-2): DGGITQSPKYLFRKEGQNVTLSCEQNLNHDAMYWYRQDPGQGLRLIYYSQIVNDFQKGDIAEGYSVSREKKESFPLTVTSAQKNPTAFYLCASRGADYGYTFGSGTRLTVV.

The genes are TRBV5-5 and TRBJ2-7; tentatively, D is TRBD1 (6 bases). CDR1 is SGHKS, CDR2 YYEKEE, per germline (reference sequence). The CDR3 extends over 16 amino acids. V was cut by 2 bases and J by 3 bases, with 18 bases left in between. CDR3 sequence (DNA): TGTGCCAGCAGCTTATCGACAGGCATAGTGTTCTACGAGCAGTACTTC. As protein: CASSLSTGIVFYEQYF.

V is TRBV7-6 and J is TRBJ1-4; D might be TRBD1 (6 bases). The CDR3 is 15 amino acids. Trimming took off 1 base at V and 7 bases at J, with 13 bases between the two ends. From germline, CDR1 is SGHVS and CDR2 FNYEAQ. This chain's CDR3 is CASSLDTQGSEKLFF. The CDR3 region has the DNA TGTGCCAGCAGCTTAGATACACAGGGAAGTGAAAAACTGTTTTTT.

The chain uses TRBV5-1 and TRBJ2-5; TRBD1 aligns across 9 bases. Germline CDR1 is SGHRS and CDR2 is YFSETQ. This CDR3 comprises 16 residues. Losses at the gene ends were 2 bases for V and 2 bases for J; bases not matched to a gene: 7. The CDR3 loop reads CASSFNIGTGQETQYF. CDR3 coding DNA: TGCGCCAGCAGCTTCAACATCGGGACAGGGCAAGAGACCCAGTACTTC.

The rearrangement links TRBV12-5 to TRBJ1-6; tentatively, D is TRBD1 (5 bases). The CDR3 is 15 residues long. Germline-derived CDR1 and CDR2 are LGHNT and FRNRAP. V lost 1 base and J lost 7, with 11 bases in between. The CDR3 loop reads CASGLGTDTNSPLHF. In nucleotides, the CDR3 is TGTGCTAGTGGTTTGGGGACGGACACCAATTCACCCCTCCACTTT.

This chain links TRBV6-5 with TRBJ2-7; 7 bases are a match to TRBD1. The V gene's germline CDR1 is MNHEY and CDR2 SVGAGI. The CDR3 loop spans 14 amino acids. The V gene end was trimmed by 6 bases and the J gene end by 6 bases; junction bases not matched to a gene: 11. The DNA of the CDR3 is TGTGCCAGCAGACCCCAGGGGACAGTCGGCGAGCAGTACTTC. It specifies CASRPQGTVGEQYF.

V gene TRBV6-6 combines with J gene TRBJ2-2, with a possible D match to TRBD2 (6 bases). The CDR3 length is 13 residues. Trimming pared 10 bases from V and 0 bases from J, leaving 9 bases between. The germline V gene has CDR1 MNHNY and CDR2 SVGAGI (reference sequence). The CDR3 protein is CATRGSNTGELFF. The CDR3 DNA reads TGTGCCACGCGGGGCTCGAACACCGGGGAGCTGTTTTTT.